This TCR beta chain was observed in a study of T cells expressing NK-cell markers. From germline, CDR1 is DFQATT and CDR2 SNEGSKA (reference sequence). CDR3 length: 12 residues. TCRdb reprocessed the 5' RACE reads; each CDR3 protein has one entry and no DNA is given. The listing records about 460,000 distinct CDR3 sequences. The sample was blood T cells: a sorted CD56 or NKG2C T cell subset, CD4+ or CD8+ T cells, or bulk PBMC T cells (not recorded which). This TCR was recovered from a woman in her forties or fifties in good health. This chain joins TRBV20-1 and TRBJ1-2. The CDR3 reads CSVERRDYGYTF.